This T cell receptor beta chain comes out of a study of CD8 T cells in Susac syndrome. CDR3 length equals 15 residues. Germline V gene sequence: CDR1 LNHDA, CDR2 SQIVND (reference sequence). Deletions cut 0 bases from V and 3 bases from J, with 11 bases between. Random hexamers were used to reverse transcribe 0.5 to 1 ug of RNA. Multiplex immunoSEQ PCR targeted 54 Vbeta and 13 Jbeta TCR beta segments. One entry per CDR3 protein, called by TCRdb with MiXCR from the immunoSEQ multiplex PCR reads. Of tens of thousands of distinct CDR3 sequences listed, 90% to 95% are singletons. Sequencing of TCR beta was undertaken in CD8+ and CD4+ T cells derived from blood.

The gene calls are TRBV19 and TRBJ1-1; D remains unclear. This TCR was recovered from a human donor with multiple sclerosis. The specimen sequenced was CD8+ T cells from PBMCs. The CDR3 reads CASSIDPGSDTEAFF. The CDR3, as DNA: TGTGCCAGTAGTATAGATCCGGGATCGGACACTGAAGCTTTCTTT.